Described below is a single TCR beta chain sequence and its context. Its antigen is undetermined. The CDR3 is 17 amino acids. V lost 0 bases and J 2 bases, leaving 16 bases between the germline ends. Per germline, CDR1 ENHRY and CDR2 SYGVKD. Assay used: immunoSEQ multiplex PCR; TCRdb lists only in-frame clones, some missing. The sample records about 93,000 clones, approximately 92% being singletons. This record belongs to a study of graft-versus-host responses after intestinal transplantation. Study background: Multivisceral, liver-intestinal, or isolated intestinal transplants were performed in recipients. Tacrolimus plus steroids were given to all recipients for approximately three years, preceded by anti-thymocyte globulin induction. Study findings and constraints: Recipient marrow contained GvH clones, some of which appeared first in ileum or blood.

Here the sequenced sample was unstimulated CD8+ T cells sorted from spleen or lymph node cells, taken before intestinal transplant. V and J are TRBV10-3 and TRBJ1-2; D possibly corresponds to TRBD1 (5 bases). The receptor was isolated from a human donor who received an intestinal transplant. CDR3 nucleotides: TGTGCCATCAGTGAGTCTACCGCCCCCACAGGCAACTATGGCTACACCTTC. This codes for CAISESTAPTGNYGYTF.